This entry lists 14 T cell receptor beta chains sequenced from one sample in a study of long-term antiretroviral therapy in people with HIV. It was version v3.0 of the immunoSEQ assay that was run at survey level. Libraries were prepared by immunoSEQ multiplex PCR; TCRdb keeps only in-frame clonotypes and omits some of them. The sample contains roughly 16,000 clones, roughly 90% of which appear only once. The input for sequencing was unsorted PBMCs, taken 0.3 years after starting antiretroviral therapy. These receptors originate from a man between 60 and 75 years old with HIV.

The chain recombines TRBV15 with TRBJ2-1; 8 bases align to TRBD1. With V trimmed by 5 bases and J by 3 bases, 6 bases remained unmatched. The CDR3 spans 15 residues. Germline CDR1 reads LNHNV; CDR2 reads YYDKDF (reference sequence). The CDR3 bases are TGTGCCACCAGCGCAGGGACAGGTCACTACAATGAGCAGTTCTTC. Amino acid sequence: CATSAGTGHYNEQFF.

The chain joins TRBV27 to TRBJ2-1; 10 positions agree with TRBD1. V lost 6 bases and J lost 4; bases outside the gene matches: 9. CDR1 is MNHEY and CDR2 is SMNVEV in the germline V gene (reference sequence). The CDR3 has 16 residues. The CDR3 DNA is TGTGCCAGCAGAAGATGGGGACAGGGGATTTACAATGAGCAGTTCTTC. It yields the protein CASRRWGQGIYNEQFF.

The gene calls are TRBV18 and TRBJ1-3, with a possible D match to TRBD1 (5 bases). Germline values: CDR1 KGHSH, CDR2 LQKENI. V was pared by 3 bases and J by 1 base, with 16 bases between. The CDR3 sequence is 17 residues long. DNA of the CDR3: TGTGCCAGCTCACCCCTTCCAGGGATACGATCTGGAAACACCATATATTTT. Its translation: CASSPLPGIRSGNTIYF.

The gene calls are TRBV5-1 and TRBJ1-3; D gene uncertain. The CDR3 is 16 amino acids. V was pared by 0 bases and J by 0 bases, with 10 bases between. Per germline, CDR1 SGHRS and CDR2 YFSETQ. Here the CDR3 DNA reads TGCGCCAGCAGCTTGGCCACGGTAGACTCTGGAAACACCATATATTTT. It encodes CASSLATVDSGNTIYF.

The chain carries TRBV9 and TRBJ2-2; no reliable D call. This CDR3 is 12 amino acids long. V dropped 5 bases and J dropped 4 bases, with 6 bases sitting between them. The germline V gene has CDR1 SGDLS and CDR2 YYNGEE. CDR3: CASSTITGELFF. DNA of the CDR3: TGTGCCAGCAGTACCATCACCGGGGAGCTGTTTTTT.

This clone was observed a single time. CDR3 coding DNA: TGTGCCAGCAGCCCGATTTCCCGGGCAGATACGCAGTATTTT. Translation gives CASSPISRADTQYF. The chain is built from TRBV7-3 and TRBJ2-3; D is uncertain. The germline V gene encodes CDR1 SGHTA and CDR2 FQGTGA. The CDR3 covers 14 residues. Trimming removed 5 bases from V and 4 bases from J, with 13 bases in between. Full variable domain (rest looked up from reference TRBV7-3 and TRBJ2-3): GAGVSQTPSNKVTEKGKYVELRCDPISGHTALYWYRQSLGQGPEFLIYFQGTGAADDSGLPNDRFFAVRPEGSVSTLKIQRTERGDSAVYLCASSPISRADTQYFGPGTRLTVL.

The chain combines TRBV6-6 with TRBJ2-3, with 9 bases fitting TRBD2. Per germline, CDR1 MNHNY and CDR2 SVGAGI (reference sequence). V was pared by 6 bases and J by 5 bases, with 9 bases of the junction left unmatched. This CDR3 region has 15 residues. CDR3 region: CASRPWGTSQDTQYF. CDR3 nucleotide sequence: TGTGCCAGCAGGCCTTGGGGGACTAGCCAAGATACGCAGTATTTT.

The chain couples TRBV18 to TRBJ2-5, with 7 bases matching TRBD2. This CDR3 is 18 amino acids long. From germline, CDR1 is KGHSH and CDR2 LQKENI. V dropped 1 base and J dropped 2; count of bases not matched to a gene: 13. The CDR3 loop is CASSPQSLAGAEQETQYF. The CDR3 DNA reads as TGTGCCAGCTCACCACAATCCTTGGCGGGAGCGGAGCAAGAGACCCAGTACTTC.

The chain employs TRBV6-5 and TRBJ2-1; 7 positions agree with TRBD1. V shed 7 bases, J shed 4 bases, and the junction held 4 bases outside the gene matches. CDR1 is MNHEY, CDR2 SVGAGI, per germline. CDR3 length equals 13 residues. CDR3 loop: CASKAGGYNEQFF. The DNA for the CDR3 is TGTGCCAGCAAGGCAGGGGGTTACAATGAGCAGTTCTTC.

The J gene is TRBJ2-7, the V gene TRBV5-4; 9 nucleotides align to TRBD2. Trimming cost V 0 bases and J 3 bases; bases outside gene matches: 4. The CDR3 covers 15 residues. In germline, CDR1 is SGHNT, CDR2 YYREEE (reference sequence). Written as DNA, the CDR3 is TGTGCCAGCAGCTTGGGACTAGCGGAAATCTACGAGCAGTACTTC. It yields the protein CASSLGLAEIYEQYF.

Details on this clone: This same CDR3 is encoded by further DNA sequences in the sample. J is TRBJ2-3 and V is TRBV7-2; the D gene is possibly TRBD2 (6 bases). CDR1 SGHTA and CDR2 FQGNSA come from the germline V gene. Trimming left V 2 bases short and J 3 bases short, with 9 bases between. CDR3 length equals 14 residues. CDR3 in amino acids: CASSLSAGTDTQYF. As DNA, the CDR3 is TGTGCCAGCAGCTTATCGGCGGGGACAGATACGCAGTATTTT.

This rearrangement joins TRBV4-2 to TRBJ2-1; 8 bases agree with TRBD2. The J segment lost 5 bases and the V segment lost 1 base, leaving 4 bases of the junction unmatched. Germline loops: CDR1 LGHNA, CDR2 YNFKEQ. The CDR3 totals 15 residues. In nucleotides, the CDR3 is TGTGCCAGCAGCCAAGGACTAGCGTTGAACAATGAGCAGTTCTTC. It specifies CASSQGLALNNEQFF.

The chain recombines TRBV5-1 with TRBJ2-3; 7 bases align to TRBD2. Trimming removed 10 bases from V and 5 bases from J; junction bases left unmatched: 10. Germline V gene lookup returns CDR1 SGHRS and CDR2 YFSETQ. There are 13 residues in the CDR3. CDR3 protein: CASTSETGDTQYF. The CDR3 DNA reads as TGCGCCTCCACTAGCGAAACGGGAGATACGCAGTATTTT.

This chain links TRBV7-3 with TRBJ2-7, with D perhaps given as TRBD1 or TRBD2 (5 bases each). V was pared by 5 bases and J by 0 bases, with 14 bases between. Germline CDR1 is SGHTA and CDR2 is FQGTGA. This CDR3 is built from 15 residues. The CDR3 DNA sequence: TGTGCCAGCAGCCCGGGACCATACAACTCCTACGAGCAGTACTTC. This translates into CASSPGPYNSYEQYF.